This T cell receptor (beta chain) was recovered during a study of post-analysis software for immune sequencing data. Unique molecular identifiers were built into the TCR beta cDNA libraries. T cells numbering about 0.85 to 11 million yielded cDNA molecules that totaled roughly 500,000. TCRdb processed the PCR reads anew with MiXCR; each CDR3 protein has one entry. The sample lists 450,000 to 650,000 distinct CDR3 sequences; around 44% were seen once. This clonotype was found a few times. Its antigen remains unknown. Study-wide results and limits: There were a few TRBV segments more frequent in patients than controls, and TRBV5-6, TRBV5-1 and TRBV20-1 were among them. Pronounced co-clustering by F measure was evident among identically batched samples. Compared with controls, patients showed significantly lower normalized Chao1 diversity.

This CDR3 has 19 amino acids. Unmatched junction bases numbered 7, after V lost 2 bases and J lost 0 bases. CDR1 is MNHEY, CDR2 SMNVEV, per germline (reference sequence). The rearrangement uses TRBV27 and TRBJ2-1, with 13 positions matching TRBD2. The source material was blood. The source of this sequence is a girl between 5 and 17 years old with multiple sclerosis. CDR3 coding DNA: TGTGCCAGCAGTTTACTGGGGGGACTAGCGGGGAGCTCCTACAATGAGCAGTTCTTC. Translation: CASSLLGGLAGSSYNEQFF.